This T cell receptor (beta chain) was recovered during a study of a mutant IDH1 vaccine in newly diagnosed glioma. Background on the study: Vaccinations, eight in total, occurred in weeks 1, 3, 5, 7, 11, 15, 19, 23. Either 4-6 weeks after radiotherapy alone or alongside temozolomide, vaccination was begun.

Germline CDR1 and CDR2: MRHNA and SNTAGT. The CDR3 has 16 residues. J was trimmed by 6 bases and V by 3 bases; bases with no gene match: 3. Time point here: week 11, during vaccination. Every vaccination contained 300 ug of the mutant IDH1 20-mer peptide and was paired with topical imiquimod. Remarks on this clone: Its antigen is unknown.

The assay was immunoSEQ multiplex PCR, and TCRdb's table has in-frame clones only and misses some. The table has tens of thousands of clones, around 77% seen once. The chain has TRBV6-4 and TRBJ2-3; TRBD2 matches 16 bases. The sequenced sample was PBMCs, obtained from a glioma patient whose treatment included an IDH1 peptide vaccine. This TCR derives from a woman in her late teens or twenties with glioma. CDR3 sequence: CASSEGLAGGPDTQYF. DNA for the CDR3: TGTGCCAGCAGTGAGGGACTAGCGGGGGGGCCGGATACGCAGTATTTT.